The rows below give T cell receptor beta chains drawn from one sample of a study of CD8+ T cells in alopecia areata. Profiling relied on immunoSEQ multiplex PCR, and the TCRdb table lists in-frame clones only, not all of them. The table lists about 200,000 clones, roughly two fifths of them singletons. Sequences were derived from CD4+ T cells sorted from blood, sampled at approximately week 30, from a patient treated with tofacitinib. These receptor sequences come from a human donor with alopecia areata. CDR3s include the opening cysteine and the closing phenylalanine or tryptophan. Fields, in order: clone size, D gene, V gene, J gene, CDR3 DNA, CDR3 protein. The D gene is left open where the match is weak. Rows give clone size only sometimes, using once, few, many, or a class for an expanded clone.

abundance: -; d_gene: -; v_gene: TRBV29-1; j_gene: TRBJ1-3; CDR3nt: TGCAGCGTTGAAGTAACCCCGACCGTAGTATATTTT; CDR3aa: CSVEVTPTVVYF
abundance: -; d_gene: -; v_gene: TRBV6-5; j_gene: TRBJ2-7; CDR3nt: TGTGCCAGCAGTTACCGCCAGGACGGTCGAGCCTACGAGCAGTACTTC; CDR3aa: CASSYRQDGRAYEQYF
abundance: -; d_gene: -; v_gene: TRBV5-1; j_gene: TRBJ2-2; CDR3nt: TGCGCCAGCAGCTTGGCCTCGAACACCGGGGAGCTGTTTTTT; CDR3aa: CASSLASNTGELFF
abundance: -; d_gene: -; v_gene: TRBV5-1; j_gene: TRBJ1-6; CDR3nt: TGCGCCAGTAGGGAGGGGGATAATTCACCCCTCCACTTT; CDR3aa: CASREGDNSPLHF
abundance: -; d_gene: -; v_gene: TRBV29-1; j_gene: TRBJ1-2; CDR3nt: TGCAGCGTTGAACTGGGGGGTGGCTACACCTTC; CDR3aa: CSVELGGGYTF
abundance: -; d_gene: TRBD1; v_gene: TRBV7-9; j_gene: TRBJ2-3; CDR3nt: TGTGCCACAAATAGAGGACAGGGGGCAAATACGCAGTATTTT; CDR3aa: CATNRGQGANTQYF
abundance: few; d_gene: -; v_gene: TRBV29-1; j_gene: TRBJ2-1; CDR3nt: TGCAGCGTCCGGGTCTACAATGAGCAGTTCTTC; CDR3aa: CSVRVYNEQFF
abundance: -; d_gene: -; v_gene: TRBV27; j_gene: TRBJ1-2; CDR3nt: TGTGCCAGCAGTTTATCGGGCAGAGGAGCCTATGGCTACACCTTC; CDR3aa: CASSLSGRGAYGYTF
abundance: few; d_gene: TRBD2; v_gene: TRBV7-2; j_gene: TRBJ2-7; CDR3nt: TGTGCCAGCAGCTCAAGACTAGCGGGACCCTACGAGCAGTACTTC; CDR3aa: CASSSRLAGPYEQYF
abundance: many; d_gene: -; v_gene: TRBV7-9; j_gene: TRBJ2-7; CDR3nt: TGTGCCAGCAGCCCCGGGACTCTTAAGATCGACGAGCAGTACTTC; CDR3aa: CASSPGTLKIDEQYF
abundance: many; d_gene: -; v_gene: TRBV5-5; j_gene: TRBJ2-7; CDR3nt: TGTGCCAGCAGCCCCGGGCCAGGCTACGAGCAGTACTTC; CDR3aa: CASSPGPGYEQYF
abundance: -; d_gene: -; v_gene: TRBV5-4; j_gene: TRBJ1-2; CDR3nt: TGTGCCAGCACCGCGGACGGCAACCTCTATGGCTACACCTTC; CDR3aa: CASTADGNLYGYTF
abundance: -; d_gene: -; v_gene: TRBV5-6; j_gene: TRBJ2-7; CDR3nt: TGTGCCAGCAGCTTGGTCGACAGTCCCGGAGGGGAGCAGTACTTC; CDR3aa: CASSLVDSPGGEQYF
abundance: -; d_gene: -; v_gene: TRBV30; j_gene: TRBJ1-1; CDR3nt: TGTGCCTGGAGTGGACTGGGGGACACTGAAGCTTTCTTT; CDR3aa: CAWSGLGDTEAFF
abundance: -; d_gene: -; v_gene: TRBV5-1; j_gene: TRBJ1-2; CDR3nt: TGCGCCAGCAGCTTAGCAAGTCGAGCTAACTATGGCTACACCTTC; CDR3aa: CASSLASRANYGYTF
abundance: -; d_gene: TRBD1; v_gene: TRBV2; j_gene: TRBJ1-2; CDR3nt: TGTGCCAGCAGTCCACAGGGGCTCTATGGCTACACCTTC; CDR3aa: CASSPQGLYGYTF
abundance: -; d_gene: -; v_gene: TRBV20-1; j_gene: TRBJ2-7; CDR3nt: TGCAGTGCTAGGGGCGAGTACGAGCAGTACTTC; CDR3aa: CSARGEYEQYF
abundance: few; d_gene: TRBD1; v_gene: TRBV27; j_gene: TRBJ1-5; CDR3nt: TGTGCCAGCAGTCTCCGACCTCCGGGGGACAGGGGTGTAAGCCAGCCCCAGCATTTT; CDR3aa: CASSLRPPGDRGVSQPQHF
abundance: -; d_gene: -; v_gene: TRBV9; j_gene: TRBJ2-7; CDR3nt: TGTGCCAGCAGCGTAGGCGCACACACCTACGAGCAGTACTTC; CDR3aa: CASSVGAHTYEQYF
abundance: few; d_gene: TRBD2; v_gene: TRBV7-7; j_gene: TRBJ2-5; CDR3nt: TGTGCTAGCAGTCTAGCGGCGGGAGGGGGAGAGACCCAGTACTTC; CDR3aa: CASSLAAGGGETQYF
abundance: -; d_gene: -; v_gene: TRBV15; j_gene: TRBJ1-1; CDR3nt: TGTGCCACCAGCCCCCGGACCGACACTGAAGCTTTCTTT; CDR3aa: CATSPRTDTEAFF
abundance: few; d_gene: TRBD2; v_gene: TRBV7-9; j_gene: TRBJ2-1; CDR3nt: TGTGCCAGCAGCCGCTCCGGGACTACCAATGAGCAGTTCTTC; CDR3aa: CASSRSGTTNEQFF
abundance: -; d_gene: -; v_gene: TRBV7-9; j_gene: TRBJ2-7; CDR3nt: TGTGCCAGCAGCTACTGGGACCGACCAGGGGAGCAGTACTTC; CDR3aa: CASSYWDRPGEQYF
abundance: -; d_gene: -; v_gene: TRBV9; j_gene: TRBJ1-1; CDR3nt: TGTGCCAGCAGCGTGAGGACGAACACTGAAGCTTTCTTT; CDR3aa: CASSVRTNTEAFF
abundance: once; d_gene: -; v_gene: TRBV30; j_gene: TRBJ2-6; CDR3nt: TGTGCCTGGAATATACTGAGCTCTGGGGCCAACGTCCTGACTTTC; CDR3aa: CAWNILSSGANVLTF
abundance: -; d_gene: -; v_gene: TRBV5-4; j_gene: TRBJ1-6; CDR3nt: TGTGCCAGCAGCCCGGGGACCCCTTCTCCCCTCCACTTT; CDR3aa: CASSPGTPSPLHF
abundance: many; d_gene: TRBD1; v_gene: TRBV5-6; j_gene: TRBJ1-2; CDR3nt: TGTGCCAGCAGCTGGACAGGGTACGGCTACACCTTC; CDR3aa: CASSWTGYGYTF
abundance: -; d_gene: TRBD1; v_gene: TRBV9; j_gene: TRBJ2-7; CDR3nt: TGTGCCAGCAGCCCAACAGGGGTGGCCTACGAGCAGTACTTC; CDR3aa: CASSPTGVAYEQYF
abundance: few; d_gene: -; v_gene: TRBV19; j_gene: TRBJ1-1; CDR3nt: TGTGCCAGTAGTCCCCCTCAGTGGGGCACTGAAGCTTTCTTT; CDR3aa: CASSPPQWGTEAFF
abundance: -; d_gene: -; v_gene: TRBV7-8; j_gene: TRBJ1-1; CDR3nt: TGTGCCAGCAGCTTAGAGGGGCTCCCCAACACTGAAGCTTTCTTT; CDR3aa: CASSLEGLPNTEAFF
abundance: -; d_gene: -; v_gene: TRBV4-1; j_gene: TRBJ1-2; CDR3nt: TGCGCCAGCAGCCAAGAGAGGGGCAGCTATGGCTACACCTTC; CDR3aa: CASSQERGSYGYTF
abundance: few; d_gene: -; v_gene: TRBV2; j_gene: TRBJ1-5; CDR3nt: TGTGCCAGCAGTCGAGACCAGCCCCAGCATTTT; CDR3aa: CASSRDQPQHF
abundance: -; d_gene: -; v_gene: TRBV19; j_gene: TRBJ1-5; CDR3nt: TGTGCCAGTAGTACCCAGATCAATCAGCCCCAGCATTTT; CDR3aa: CASSTQINQPQHF
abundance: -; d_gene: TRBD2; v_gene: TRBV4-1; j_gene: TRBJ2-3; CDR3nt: TGCGCCAGCAGCCAGGAAGGTCGGGAGGGAGATACGCAGTATTTT; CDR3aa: CASSQEGREGDTQYF
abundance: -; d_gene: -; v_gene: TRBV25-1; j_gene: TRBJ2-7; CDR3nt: TGTGCCAGCAGTGAGGGTTACGAGCAGTACTTC; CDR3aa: CASSEGYEQYF
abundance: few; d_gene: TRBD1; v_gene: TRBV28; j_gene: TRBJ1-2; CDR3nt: TGTGCCAGCAGTCCGCCGGGACAGGGGAACTATGGCTACACCTTC; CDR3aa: CASSPPGQGNYGYTF
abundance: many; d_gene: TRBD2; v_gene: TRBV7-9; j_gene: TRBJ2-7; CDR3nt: TGTGCCAGCAGCCCCCCAGGACTAGCGGGAGGCTACGAGCAGTACTTC; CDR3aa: CASSPPGLAGGYEQYF
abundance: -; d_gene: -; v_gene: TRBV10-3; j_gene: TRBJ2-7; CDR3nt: TGTGCCATCAGTGGGACCGCGGTTGAGCAGTACTTC; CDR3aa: CAISGTAVEQYF
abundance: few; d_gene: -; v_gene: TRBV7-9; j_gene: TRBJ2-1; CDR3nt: TGTGCCAGCAGCTTAGCGTGGGGAGGTAGCCGCTACAATGAGCAGTTCTTC; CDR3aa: CASSLAWGGSRYNEQFF
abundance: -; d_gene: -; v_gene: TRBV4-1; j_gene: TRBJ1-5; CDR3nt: TGCGCCAGCAGCCAAGATTGGGGCAGGGCCAATCAGCCCCAGCATTTT; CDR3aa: CASSQDWGRANQPQHF
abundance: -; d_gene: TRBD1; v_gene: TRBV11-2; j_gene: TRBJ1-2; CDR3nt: TGTGCCAGCAGCTTAGTGGGACAGGGGAACTATGGCTACACCTTC; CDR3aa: CASSLVGQGNYGYTF
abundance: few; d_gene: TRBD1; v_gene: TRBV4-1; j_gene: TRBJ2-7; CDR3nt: TGCGCCAGCAGCCAGGATACGGGACAGAAAGCCTACGAGCAGTACTTC; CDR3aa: CASSQDTGQKAYEQYF
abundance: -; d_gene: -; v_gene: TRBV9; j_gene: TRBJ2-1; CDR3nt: TGTGCCAGCAGCGTAGAGGTCTCCTCCTACAATGAGCAGTTCTTC; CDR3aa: CASSVEVSSYNEQFF
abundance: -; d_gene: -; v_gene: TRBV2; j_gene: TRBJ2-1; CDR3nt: TGTGCCACCCACTCCGGCTACAATGAGCAGTTCTTC; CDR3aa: CATHSGYNEQFF
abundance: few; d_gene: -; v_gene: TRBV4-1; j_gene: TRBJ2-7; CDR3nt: TGCGCCGGCAGCCAATCAAAGGAGGGTAGATACGAGCAGTACTTC; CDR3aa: CAGSQSKEGRYEQYF
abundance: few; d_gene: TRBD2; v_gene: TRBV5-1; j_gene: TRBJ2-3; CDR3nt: TGCGCCAGCAGCCCGGGACTAGAAGTGACAGATACGCAGTATTTT; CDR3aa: CASSPGLEVTDTQYF
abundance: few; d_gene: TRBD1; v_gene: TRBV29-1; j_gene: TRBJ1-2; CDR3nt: TGCAGCGTTGGAGACAGGGACTATGGCTACACCTTC; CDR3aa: CSVGDRDYGYTF
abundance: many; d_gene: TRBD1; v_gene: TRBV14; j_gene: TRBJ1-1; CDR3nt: TGTGCCAGCAGCCACCGGACAGGGGGCAAGGACACTGAAGCTTTCTTT; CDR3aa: CASSHRTGGKDTEAFF
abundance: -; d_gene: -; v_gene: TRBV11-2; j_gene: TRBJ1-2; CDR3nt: TGTGCCAGCAGCTTAGTATCAGCGGGCAGGGAGGCTTATGGCTACACCTTC; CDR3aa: CASSLVSAGREAYGYTF
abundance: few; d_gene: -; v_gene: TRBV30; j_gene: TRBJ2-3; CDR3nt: TGTGCCTGGATAGGTCCGGGAGGCACAGATACGCAGTATTTT; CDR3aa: CAWIGPGGTDTQYF
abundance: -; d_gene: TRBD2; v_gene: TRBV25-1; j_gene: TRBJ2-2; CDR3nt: TGTGCCAGCGGGACTAGCGGGAGGGCCGATAACACCGGGGAGCTGTTTTTT; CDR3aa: CASGTSGRADNTGELFF
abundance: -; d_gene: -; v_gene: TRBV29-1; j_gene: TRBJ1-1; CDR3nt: TGCAGCGTTGAAGATATCGAGTTCCGGGGCACTGAAGCTTTCTTT; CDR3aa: CSVEDIEFRGTEAFF
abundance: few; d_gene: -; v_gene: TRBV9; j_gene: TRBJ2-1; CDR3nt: TGTGCCAGCACCGATGGAAGCTCCTACAATGAGCAGTTCTTC; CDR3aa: CASTDGSSYNEQFF
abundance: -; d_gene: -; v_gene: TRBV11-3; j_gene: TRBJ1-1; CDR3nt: TGTGCCAGCAGCTTAGAAGGGGGGACCACTGAAGCTTTCTTT; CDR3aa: CASSLEGGTTEAFF
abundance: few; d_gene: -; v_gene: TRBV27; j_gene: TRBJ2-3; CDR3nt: TGTGCCTGCCGGGACGGTGGAGGGGGGAATACGCAGTATTTT; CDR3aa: CACRDGGGGNTQYF